The present entry profiles one T cell receptor (beta chain) with its context. This clone was counted once. Its antigen is not yet known. The sample holds no much larger clone one base away, and base qualities are not on file. The donors were included in the validation cohort of 130 or so subjects, a group kept apart from the roughly 680-subject first cohort. Library preparation used the immunoSEQ multiplex PCR assay. In the paper's pipeline: A statistical classification framework was built to diagnose cytomegalovirus status from the catalog of TCR beta chain sequences. TCRdb stores this immuneACCESS table with in-frame sequences only. Part of the clones is absent; in the studies checked, under half of the shortfall reflects unresolved V genes, and no reason is known for the rest. Clonal size and the V and J genes are those of that table, whereas D and trimming came from the DNA. Recorded for this sample are about 220,000 clones; about 93% of them occurred a single time. More than 1% of the sample is in the top ten clones.

This entry comes from a study of cytomegalovirus exposure and HLA in healthy donors (dated by TCRdb to about 2017). Regarding the study in general: A later analysis indicated that the 120 or so validation repertoires were generated on the platform also employed for the 700 or so repertoires of the first cohort. To predict cytomegalovirus infection status, the study combined high-throughput TCR immunosequencing, statistical association of individual TCRs with disease status, and machine learning. The study aimed to test whether signatures of past pathogen exposure could be identified by cataloging public T cell receptors. Along with the approximately 620-subject first cohort, a separate validation cohort of some 130 different subjects was used.

Overall results and qualifications from the work: Cytomegalovirus status was reported to be diagnosed by the classifier with high specificity and sensitivity in both the original and validation cohorts. The validation cohort had no HLA typing available for a later analysis, so co-occurrence within that cohort was assessed over all 120 or so repertoires. The authors suggested that the approach could potentially be extended to other disease states and immunological phenotypes. In vitro tests confirmed that a few of the cytomegalovirus-associated TCR beta chains recognize cytomegalovirus antigens. In the study, about 150 TCR beta chains were listed as associated with cytomegalovirus. Most TCR sequences were seen in very few donors, while some public TCRs were found in many individuals. Subsequent analysis determined that TCRs grouped into clusters in the first cohort also showed a tendency toward co-occurrence across the 120 or so validation repertoires, and 94% of cluster scores exceeded 0.

CDR1 SGHRS and CDR2 YFSETQ are derived from the germline V gene. V gives up 4 bases and J gives up 1 base, and the segment between their germline ends measures 14 bases. CDR3 length: 15 amino acids, cysteine to phenylalanine. The only DNA kept is the CDR3, 45 bases in frame from the first base. This chain is built from TRBV5-1 and TRBJ1-1, and TRBD1 may be the D gene, going by 5 matching bases. Sequencing was performed on PBMCs. The source of this sequence is a woman younger than 30 in good health and CMV-seronegative. The CDR3 protein sequence reads: CASSPQGVGNTEAFF. The nucleotide sequence is given as TGCGCCAGCAGCCCCCAAGGGGTTGGGAACACTGAAGCTTTCTTT.